What follows describes a single T cell receptor beta chain. This clonotype occurred a few times. The antigen it recognizes is unknown. No quality values exist for individual bases; no much larger clone is one base distant. These data belong to a study of CD8 T cells in ankylosing spondylitis (dated by TCRdb to the late 2010s). Background for the entire study: T cell receptor beta repertoires were profiled in healthy donors and ankylosing spondylitis patients so that disease-linked TCR variants could be found. The full study cohort was made up of 25 to 30 ankylosing spondylitis patients and 108 healthy donors. Samples of peripheral blood were taken, and for ankylosing spondylitis patients, synovial fluid was collected as well.

The trim is 1 base for V and 5 bases for J, with a gap of 14 bases between the germline ends. According to the germline V gene, CDR1 reads MGHRA and CDR2 reads YSYEKL. Taken from cysteine to phenylalanine, the CDR3 has 16 residues. Only the CDR3 DNA stays, 48 bases, in frame from base 1. Study-level results and caveats: Some TCR beta motif variants had previously been reported in synovial fluid and blood of reactive arthritis patients, which suggested common disease-initiation mechanisms. According to the report, matched synovial fluid samples from ankylosing spondylitis patients were significantly enriched for the disease-linked clones. In peripheral blood, the disease-linked clones were found at relatively low frequencies and had a CD8+ phenotype. Blood from ankylosing spondylitis patients appeared to be characterized by a TCR beta motif made up of under ten highly homologous amino acid variants.

Instrument used: Illumina HiSeq 2500. Quantitative 5'-RACE with molecular barcodes was used to prepare TCR beta libraries. The paper's processing steps were these. A new computational method based on a probabilistic model of VDJ rearrangement was used to identify disease-linked TCR variants. The raw public reads went through TCRdb reprocessing: fastp at Q25, MiXCR clone calling, in-frame beta chains kept. Entries are consolidated by CDR3 protein sequence, retaining the most common genes and DNA. The V and J calls follow TCRdb's processing rather than the paper's. The sample table shows 200,000 or so distinct CDR3 sequences, and roughly 25% are seen once. The ten top clones hold approximately 6.6% of the sample.

This sequence uses TRBV4-1 and TRBJ1-4, with TRBD1 tentatively as D gene (5 bases match). Sequencing was performed on blood, either unsorted or a sorted T cell fraction (not recorded which). This clonotype was obtained from a male donor with ankylosing spondylitis or in good health (not recorded which). The nucleotides read TGCGCCAGCAGCCAAGTCGTGGGGCCAGTAAATGAAAAACTGTTTTTT. Protein translation: CASSQVVGPVNEKLFF.